This T cell receptor beta chain was observed in a study of high-grade serous ovarian cancer treatment subgroups (dated by TCRdb to 2020 to 2023). A note on the overall study: Sequencing yielded a mean of about 14,000 reads and 7,000 to 9,000 unique TCR beta rearrangements per sample. The study examined TCR beta repertoires in high-grade serous ovarian cancer patients who were grouped under a laparoscopic triage algorithm by complete gross resection or by neoadjuvant chemotherapy response. Of the 30 or so patients in the cohort, some ten had no residual disease after primary surgery (R0), some ten were excellent NACT responders, and some ten were poor NACT responders. One primary tumor sample and two metastatic tumor samples were collected from each patient, for a total of some 90 samples.

A note on this clone: What antigen it recognizes has not been identified. No base-level quality is on record; no much larger clone is a single base apart.

Results the study describes overall, beyond this receptor: TCR clonal relatedness correlated positively with neoantigen level and, by trend, with copy number variation and mutation load from whole-genome sequencing. Spatial information was not captured by bulk tumor TCR sequencing, so insight into HGSC tumor complexity and diversity was limited. Repertoire similarity between tumors from the same patient ranged from about 0.095 to 0.85, while tumors from different patients showed almost no similarity. TCR repertoire analyses were focused on CDR3, and CDR1 and CDR2 were not analyzed.

The 80 to 90 tumor samples underwent high-throughput TCR profiling using ImmunoSEQ. On the authors' methods: Richness (unique productive sequences), clonality, evenness and relatedness were included as repertoire diversity metrics, and similarity between samples was assessed with the Bhattacharyya coefficient. A sensitivity analysis that removed TCRs with fewer than two reads produced consistent conclusions. Not all clones reach the TCRdb copy of this immuneACCESS table, which keeps in-frame sequences only. Checked studies attribute under half of the gap to unresolved V genes and leave the rest unexplained. That table is the source of V, J and clone size, and D and trimming were worked out from the DNA. Present in this sample are 2,600 or so clones, around 72% of which were seen just once. 12% of the sample goes to the ten largest clones. The tumor samples were collected prior to definitive surgery or chemotherapy. The MD Anderson Biospecimen Extraction Resource handled genomic DNA extraction, while the MD Anderson Cancer Genomics Laboratory carried out the TCR sequencing.

Deletion took 4 bases off V and 1 base off J, with a span of 14 bases between the germline ends. The CDR1 and CDR2 encoded by the germline V gene are SGHRS and YFSETQ. From its cysteine to its phenylalanine, the CDR3 spans 15 amino acids. Only the CDR3 region is kept as DNA, spanning 45 bases read in frame from base 1. The receptor was derived from a human donor with high-grade serous ovarian cancer. The chain joins TRBV5-1 to TRBJ1-1; the D gene is possibly TRBD1, with 5 bases matching. The sequencing input was tumor tissue. The DNA reads TGCGCCAGCAGCCCGGGGGGGGGTGCGAACACTGAAGCTTTCTTT. Translation gives CASSPGGGANTEAFF.